The 16 T cell receptor beta chains presented below share a single source sample, sequenced in a study of shared clonotypes between healthy human individuals. Repertoires were generated with immunoSEQ multiplex PCR, while TCRdb's copy carries only in-frame clones and drops some. This sample has approximately 500,000 clones; 95% to 97% occur once, and the top ten carry 0.05% to 0.07%. Sequenced sample: naive CD4+ T cells sorted from blood. Specified subset: CD45RA+ positively selected. The receptor source for this set is a woman aged 25 to 39 in good health.

The V and J genes are TRBV5-1 and TRBJ1-1; D not resolved. This CDR3 is built from 13 residues. Trimming stripped 0 bases from V and 7 bases from J, with 10 bases between. Germline V gives CDR1 SGHRS, CDR2 YFSETQ. The CDR3 DNA reads TGCGCCAGCAGCTTGGGTCTAACAGATGAAGCTTTCTTT. Residues: CASSLGLTDEAFF.

This chain links TRBV19 with TRBJ2-5, with TRBD1 matching 11 bases. The V gene's germline CDR1 is LNHDA and CDR2 SQIVND (reference sequence). The J segment lost 4 bases and the V segment lost 5 bases, leaving 6 bases of the junction unmatched. This CDR3 is built from 15 residues. The CDR3 nucleotides are TGTGCCAGTAGTCTTTCCGGGACAGGGGGAGAGACCCAGTACTTC. Translation: CASSLSGTGGETQYF.

This sequence joins TRBV18 and TRBJ2-3; TRBD2 might be the D (6 bases). Germline CDR1 KGHSH, CDR2 LQKENI. Trimming removed 5 bases from V and 5 bases from J, with 17 bases in between. There are 15 residues in the CDR3. CDR3 residues: CASSSNDGGEDTQYF. The CDR3 DNA reads as TGTGCCAGCTCATCGAACGACGGAGGGGAAGATACGCAGTATTTT.

The genes are TRBV4-1 and TRBJ2-7; a weak D match, TRBD1 (6 bases). The V end was cut by 3 bases, the J end by 4 bases, with 16 bases between. This CDR3 has 15 amino acids. Germline CDR1 is MGHRA and CDR2 is YSYEKL. The CDR3 loop is CASSHRTAAVYEQYF. CDR3 DNA sequence: TGCGCCAGCAGCCACCGGACAGCAGCTGTGTACGAGCAGTACTTC.

This chain uses TRBV6-6 with TRBJ1-1; D unresolved. The CDR3 consists of 13 residues. In germline, CDR1 is MNHNY, CDR2 SVGAGI (reference sequence). Trimming removed 6 bases from V and 2 bases from J, with 10 bases in between. CDR3 in DNA: TGTGCCAGCAGGCTCTCGGAAAACACTGAAGCTTTCTTT. Residues: CASRLSENTEAFF.

CDR3: CASSEQGYSSYNEQFF. The DNA for the CDR3 is TGTGCCAGCAGCGAACAGGGGTACAGCTCCTACAATGAGCAGTTCTTC. This chain connects TRBV2 to TRBJ2-1; 7 bases line up with TRBD1. Germline CDR1 and CDR2: SNHLY and FYNNEI. The CDR3 consists of 16 residues. V lost 6 bases and J lost 0; bases outside the gene matches: 8. Drawing the rest from reference TRBV2 and TRBJ2-1, the complete variable domain is EPEVTQTPSHQVTQMGQEVILRCVPISNHLYFYWYRQILGQKVEFLVSFYNNEISEKSEIFDDQFSVERPDGSNFTLKIRSTKLEDSAMYFCASSEQGYSSYNEQFFGPGTRLTVL.

The rearrangement uses TRBV7-8 and TRBJ1-3, with unresolved D. The CDR3 is made up of 16 amino acids. Germline V gene lookup returns CDR1 SGHVS and CDR2 FQNEAQ. V dropped 5 bases and J dropped 1 base, with 15 bases sitting between them. The chain's CDR3 is CASSKIPGNSGNTIYF. In DNA, the CDR3 is TGTGCCAGCAGCAAGATTCCGGGTAATTCTGGAAACACCATATATTTT.

J is TRBJ2-7 and V is TRBV10-3, with 10 bases lining up with TRBD2. V trimming: 6 bases; J trimming: 2 bases; junction bases outside the gene matches: 1. This CDR3 is 13 amino acids long. The germline CDR1 and CDR2 sequences are ENHRY and SYGVKD. The CDR3 DNA sequence: TGTGCCATCAGGCTAGCGGGAGCCTACGAGCAGTACTTC. The encoded protein is CAIRLAGAYEQYF.

J is TRBJ2-7 and V is TRBV10-1; 7 bases align to TRBD1. V was pared by 3 bases and J by 2 bases, with 4 bases of the junction left unmatched. The CDR3 is 14 amino acids. Germline lookup yields CDR1 WNHNN and CDR2 SYGVQD (reference sequence). The CDR3 DNA follows: TGCGCCAGCAGTGACCGACAGGGAACCTACGAGCAGTACTTC. Protein product: CASSDRQGTYEQYF.

This clone was seen just once. In DNA, the CDR3 is TGCGCCAGCAGCTTTACTCCGTGGGATACGCAGTATTTT. The encoded protein is CASSFTPWDTQYF. This chain connects TRBV5-1 to TRBJ2-3, with D uncertain. Between the trimmed V and J ends, which lost 2 bases and 6 bases, there was a span of 10 bases. The CDR3 contains 13 residues. From germline, CDR1 is SGHRS and CDR2 YFSETQ. The full variable domain, with the rest looked up from reference TRBV5-1 and TRBJ2-3, is KAGVTQTPRYLIKTRGQQVTLSCSPISGHRSVSWYQQTPGQGLQFLFEYFSETQRNKGNFPGRFSGRQFSNSRSEMNVSTLELGDSALYLCASSFTPWDTQYFGPGTRLTVL.

The CDR3 coding sequence is TGTGCCAGCAGTGGGTCGACTGCTGGAAACACCATATATTTT. Its translation: CASSGSTAGNTIYF. This rearrangement joins TRBV6-1 to TRBJ1-3; no clear D gene. Looked up from germline, CDR1 is MNHNS and CDR2 is SASEGT. The CDR3 covers 14 residues. V lost 4 bases to trimming and J lost 2 bases, with 9 bases between them.

This chain's CDR3 is CASSELGQNLAKNIQYF. The CDR3, as DNA: TGTGCCAGCAGTGAATTAGGGCAGAACCTAGCCAAAAACATTCAGTACTTC. The genes are TRBV2 and TRBJ2-4; D not certain. Germline V lookup: CDR1 SNHLY, CDR2 FYNNEI. V dropped 2 bases and J dropped 0 bases, with 14 bases sitting between them. The CDR3 spans 17 residues.

The DNA for the CDR3 is TGTGCCAGCAGCTTGGGGGAGGCGAGAGAGACCCAGTACTTC. Amino acids: CASSLGEARETQYF. The chain is built from TRBV5-4 and TRBJ2-5; a weak D match, TRBD2 (6 bases). The CDR3 runs to 14 residues. With 0 bases removed from V and 4 bases from J, the gap between germline ends came to 10 bases. The V gene's germline CDR1 is SGHNT and CDR2 YYREEE (reference sequence).

The V and J genes are TRBV6-1 and TRBJ1-3, with D uncertain. Trimming pared 4 bases from V and 0 bases from J, leaving 10 bases between. There are 15 residues in the CDR3. Germline V lookup: CDR1 MNHNS, CDR2 SASEGT. CDR3 sequence (DNA): TGTGCCAGCAGTGCGGTGAGCGTCTCTGGAAACACCATATATTTT. Protein sequence: CASSAVSVSGNTIYF.

In its sample, this clone was seen once. This CDR3 is CASMAGGTYYEQYF. For the CDR3, the DNA is TGTGCCAGCATGGCAGGGGGAACTTACTACGAGCAGTACTTC. The gene calls are TRBV28 and TRBJ2-7; 7 bases match TRBD1. Germline V CDR1 and CDR2: MDHEN, SYDVKM. The CDR3 spans 14 residues. The V gene end was trimmed by 7 bases and the J gene end by 3 bases; junction bases not matched to a gene: 9. The entire variable domain, with the rest obtained from reference TRBV28 and TRBJ2-7, is as follows: DVKVTQSSRYLVKRTGEKVFLECVQDMDHENMFWYRQDPGLGLRLIYFSYDVKMKEKGDIPEGYSVSREKKERFSLILESASTNQTSMYLCASMAGGTYYEQYFGPGTRLTVT.

This chain joins TRBV4-1 and TRBJ2-1, with 10 bases identical to TRBD2. Unmatched junction bases numbered 8, after V lost 0 bases and J lost 6 bases. Per germline, CDR1 MGHRA and CDR2 YSYEKL. The CDR3 consists of 17 residues. CDR3 sequence reads: CASSQEPGLASLNEQFF. CDR3 coding DNA: TGCGCCAGCAGCCAAGAGCCGGGACTAGCGTCTCTCAATGAGCAGTTCTTC.